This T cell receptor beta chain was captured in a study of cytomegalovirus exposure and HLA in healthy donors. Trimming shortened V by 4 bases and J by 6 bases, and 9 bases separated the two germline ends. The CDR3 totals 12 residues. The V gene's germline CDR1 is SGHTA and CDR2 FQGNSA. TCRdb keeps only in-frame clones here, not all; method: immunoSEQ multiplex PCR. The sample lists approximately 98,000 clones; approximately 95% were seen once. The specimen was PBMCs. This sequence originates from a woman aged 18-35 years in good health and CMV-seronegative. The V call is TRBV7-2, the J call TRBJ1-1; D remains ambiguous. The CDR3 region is CASSYDWAEAFF. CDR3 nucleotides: TGTGCCAGCAGCTACGACTGGGCTGAAGCTTTCTTT. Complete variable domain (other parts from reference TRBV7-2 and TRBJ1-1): GAGVSQSPSNKVTEKGKDVELRCDPISGHTALYWYRQSLGQGLEFLIYFQGNSAPDKSGLPSDRFSAERTGGSVSTLTIQRTQQEDSAVYLCASSYDWAEAFFGQGTRLTVV.